This TCR beta chain was retrieved from a study of T cell responses to AZD1222 COVID-19 vaccine. Study-level background: Analysis merged second doses at about 4 or about 12 weeks.

Germline CDR1 and CDR2: SQVTM and ANQGSEA. J gave up 6 bases and V 7 bases, and 9 bases lay outside the gene matches. The CDR3 loop spans 12 amino acids. Clones were sequenced by immunoSEQ multiplex PCR, and TCRdb holds only the in-frame ones, with some missing. The table lists about 140,000 clones, 70% to 90% of them singletons. In the case of this clone: Its specificity is unknown.

Broader study findings: The study found Spike-specific TCR breadth and depth rose after two AZD1222 doses.

The sequence came from an adult in good health. The chain joins TRBV29-1 to TRBJ2-7; 7 nucleotides agree with TRBD2. The sequences come from peripheral blood, collected on day 0 of AZD1222 vaccination. Written as DNA, the CDR3 is TGCAGCGGCCTGGGAGGGATGAGCGAGCAGTACTTC. As protein: CSGLGGMSEQYF.